This T cell receptor (beta chain) was sequenced during a study of Ad26.COV2.S vaccination and SARS-CoV-2 variants. Study observations and caveats: Participants given vaccine showed non-spike TCR breadth similar to that of placebo recipients.

The CDR3 runs to 14 residues. Germline V gene lookup returns CDR1 MDHEN and CDR2 SYDVKM. The V gene lost 4 bases and the J gene lost 5 bases, with 12 bases spanning the gap. Treatment reported: about 20 received Ad26.COV2.S at low or high dose, single or two shots; 5 received placebo; per-sample allocation not given. The investigators took samples on day 63 after the first vaccine or placebo injection. An Ad26 vector that expressed Wuhan-strain SARS-CoV-2 spike constituted the vaccine. Method: immunoSEQ multiplex PCR; TCRdb's copy keeps in-frame clones and lacks some. The repertoire holds over 400,000 clones, roughly 88% seen once, with more than 3.5% in the top ten. As for this clone: Its antigen is as yet unknown.

The source is a person aged 18-65 years who received the Ad26.COV2.S COVID-19 vaccine or a placebo. The sample here was peripheral blood, taken in a trial of Ad26.COV2.S vaccine versus placebo. The chain carries TRBV28 and TRBJ2-1; no reliable D call. CDR3 protein: CASSYDKLDNEQFF. The CDR3 region has the DNA TGTGCCAGCAGTTATGACAAGCTAGACAATGAGCAGTTCTTC. Complete variable domain (other parts from reference TRBV28 and TRBJ2-1): DVKVTQSSRYLVKRTGEKVFLECVQDMDHENMFWYRQDPGLGLRLIYFSYDVKMKEKGDIPEGYSVSREKKERFSLILESASTNQTSMYLCASSYDKLDNEQFFGPGTRLTVL.